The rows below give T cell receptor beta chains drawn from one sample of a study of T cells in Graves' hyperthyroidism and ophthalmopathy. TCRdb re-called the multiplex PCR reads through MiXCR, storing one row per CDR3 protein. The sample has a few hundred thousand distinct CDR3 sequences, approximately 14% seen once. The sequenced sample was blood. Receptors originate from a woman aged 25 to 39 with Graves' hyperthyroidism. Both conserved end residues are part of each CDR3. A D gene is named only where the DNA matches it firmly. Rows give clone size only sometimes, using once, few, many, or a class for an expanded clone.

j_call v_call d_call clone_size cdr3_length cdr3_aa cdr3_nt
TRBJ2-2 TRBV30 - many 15 CAWNREGKNTGELFF TGTGCCTGGAATCGTGAGGGGAAGAACACCGGGGAGCTGTTTTTT
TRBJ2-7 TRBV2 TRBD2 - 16 CASSPGGSAVKYEQYF TGTGCCAGCAGTCCCGGCGGGAGCGCGGTTAAGTACGAGCAGTACTTC
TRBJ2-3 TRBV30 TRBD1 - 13 CAWSVQGANTQYF TGTGCCTGGAGTGTACAGGGGGCAAATACGCAGTATTTT
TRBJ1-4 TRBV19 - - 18 CASSRPGALRTLNEKLFF TGTGCCAGTAGTCGCCCCGGGGCCCTTCGGACCCTTAATGAAAAACTGTTTTTT
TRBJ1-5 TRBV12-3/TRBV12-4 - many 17 CASSLASGSYSNQPQHF TGTGCCAGCAGTTTAGCTTCGGGATCCTATAGCAATCAGCCCCAGCATTTT
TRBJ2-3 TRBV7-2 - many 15 CASSKADLGTDTQYF TGTGCCAGCAGCAAAGCGGACCTAGGCACAGATACGCAGTATTTT
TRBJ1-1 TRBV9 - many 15 CASSPLQAAYTEAFF TGTGCCAGCAGCCCCCTTCAGGCGGCCTACACTGAAGCTTTCTTT
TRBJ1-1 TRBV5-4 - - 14 CASSSTGFGTEAFF TGTGCCAGCAGCTCGACAGGATTCGGCACTGAAGCTTTCTTT
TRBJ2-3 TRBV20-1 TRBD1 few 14 CSASPGDSRDTQYF TGCAGTGCTAGCCCCGGGGACAGCCGGGATACGCAGTATTTT
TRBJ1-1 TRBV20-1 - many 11 CSARKGTEAFF TGCAGTGCTAGAAAGGGAACTGAAGCTTTCTTT
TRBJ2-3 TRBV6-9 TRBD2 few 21 CASSYPMGLAGEWGSTDTQYF TGTGCCAGCAGTTACCCTATGGGACTAGCGGGAGAATGGGGTAGCACAGATACGCAGTATTTT
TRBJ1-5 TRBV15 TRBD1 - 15 CATSQDRGRYQPQHF TGTGCCACCAGTCAGGACAGGGGGCGTTATCAGCCCCAGCATTTT
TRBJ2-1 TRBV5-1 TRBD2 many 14 CASSLAGGEHEQFF TGCGCCAGCAGCTTGGCGGGAGGGGAGCATGAGCAGTTCTTC
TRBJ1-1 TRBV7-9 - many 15 CASSFIVVRDTEAFF TGTGCCAGCAGCTTTATTGTGGTTAGGGACACTGAAGCTTTCTTT
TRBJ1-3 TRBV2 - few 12 CASTGLGNTIYF TGTGCCAGCACGGGGTTAGGAAACACCATATATTTT
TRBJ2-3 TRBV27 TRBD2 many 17 CASHSDLAGEPTDTQYF TGTGCCAGCCATTCGGATCTAGCGGGAGAACCAACAGATACGCAGTATTTT